Below are 32 T cell receptor beta chains sequenced from a single sample in a study of Graves' ophthalmopathy and Graves' hyperthyroidism. The authors amplified TCR beta CDR3 regions from RNA transcripts. The first-round RT-PCR employed HTBI primers together with the Qiagen OneStep RT-PCR kit. A multiplex PCR was then performed as the second round. In TCRdb, the multiplex PCR reads were re-called with MiXCR into one record per CDR3 protein. There are a few hundred thousand distinct CDR3 sequences in the sample; 15% to 20% occur only once, and 2.4% lies in the top ten. Sequenced input: peripheral blood. The source of these receptors is an adult woman with stable Graves' hyperthyroidism.

A remark on this clonotype: A single base separates this from a much larger clone, so it may be a read error. The chain couples TRBV28 to TRBJ2-5, with 10 bases aligning to TRBD2. The CDR3 spans 18 residues. Germline CDR1 reads MDHEN; CDR2 reads SYDVKM. CDR3 nucleotides: TGTGCCAGCAGTTTTCGGTTGGAAGCGGGAGGGCCTGGAGAGGCCCAGTACTTC. Translation: CASSFRLEAGGPGEAQYF.

The chain has TRBV11-1 and TRBJ1-1; TRBD1 aligns across 10 bases. Germline V gene lookup returns CDR1 SGHAT and CDR2 FQDESV (reference sequence). Trimming took 5 bases from V and 0 from J; bases not matched to a gene: 6. The CDR3 runs 16 residues. CDR3 loop: CASSRQGAFMNTEAFF. The CDR3 bases are TGTGCCAGCAGCCGACAGGGGGCGTTTATGAACACTGAAGCTTTCTTT.

This clonotype has at least ten counts. This chain uses TRBV6-5 with TRBJ2-5; 7 bases align to TRBD2. This CDR3 is built from 13 residues. Germline V gene data show CDR1 as MNHEY and CDR2 as SVGAGI. V dropped 6 bases and J dropped 3; count of bases not matched to a gene: 4. For the CDR3, the DNA is TGTGCCAGCAGCCAGCGGGAAAAAGAGACCCAGTACTTC. It yields the protein CASSQREKETQYF.

This clonotype appeared many times. CDR3 DNA sequence: TGTGCCAGCAGTTTCAGGGGGAGCTATGGCTACACCTTC. Its translation: CASSFRGSYGYTF. The chain links TRBV28 to TRBJ1-2; 7 bases align to TRBD1. Germline CDR1 reads MDHEN; CDR2 reads SYDVKM. Trimming removed 3 bases from V and 4 bases from J; junction bases left unmatched: 2. CDR3 length: 13 residues.

The CDR3 sequence is CASSYKGANYGYTF. CDR3 bases: TGTGCCAGCAGTTATAAGGGGGCAAACTATGGCTACACCTTC. The chain joins TRBV12-3 or TRBV12-4 to TRBJ1-2; 7 nucleotides align to TRBD1. The CDR3 is 14 residues long. The V and J ends lost 4 bases and 2 bases, in that order; junction bases with no gene match: 4.

About this clonotype: A much bigger clone sits one base away, suggesting this may be a read error. The chain combines TRBV15 with TRBJ1-2; 8 bases align to TRBD1. The CDR3 has 14 residues. CDR1 is LNHNV, CDR2 YYDKDF, per germline (reference sequence). The CDR3 sequence is CAISRSAGGLGYTF. DNA of the CDR3: TGTGCCATCAGCAGAAGCGCAGGGGGCCTTGGCTACACCTTC.

This clonotype was seen many times. The rearrangement joins TRBV2 to TRBJ2-7, with 9 bases fitting TRBD2. The junction had 17 bases not matched to a gene; V was cut back by 6 bases and J by 8 bases. The CDR3 length is 16 residues. Germline V gives CDR1 SNHLY, CDR2 FYNNEI. The DNA of the CDR3 is TGTGCCAGCAGATCCGGGACTAGCTGGGACTCAGGAAAGCAGTACTTC. Residues: CASRSGTSWDSGKQYF.

This clonotype has only a few counts. This chain links TRBV9 with TRBJ2-5; D is uncertain. V lost 0 bases, J lost 5 bases, and 11 bases lay in between. This CDR3 has 14 amino acids. Germline lookup yields CDR1 SGDLS and CDR2 YYNGEE. The CDR3 nucleotides read TGTGCCAGCAGCGTAGGCCTAGGGTCGGAGACCCAGTACTTC. Translated, it gives CASSVGLGSETQYF. The full variable domain, completed using reference TRBV9 and TRBJ2-5, is DSGVTQTPKHLITATGQRVTLRCSPRSGDLSVYWYQQSLDQGLQFLIQYYNGEERAKGNILERFSAQQFPDLHSELNLSSLELGDSALYFCASSVGLGSETQYFGPGTRLLVL.

Many counts were recorded for this clonotype. This chain connects TRBV28 to TRBJ2-4; TRBD1 matches at 7 bases. CDR1 is MDHEN and CDR2 is SYDVKM in the germline V gene. The CDR3 is 16 amino acids. V lost 5 bases and J lost 1; bases outside the gene matches: 8. The CDR3 spells CASSQKLTGAKNIQYF. CDR3 bases: TGTGCCAGCAGTCAAAAGTTGACAGGGGCCAAAAACATTCAGTACTTC. The full variable domain, its missing parts supplied by reference TRBV28 and TRBJ2-4, is DVKVTQSSRYLVKRTGEKVFLECVQDMDHENMFWYRQDPGLGLRLIYFSYDVKMKEKGDIPEGYSVSREKKERFSLILESASTNQTSMYLCASSQKLTGAKNIQYFGAGTRLSVL.

This clonotype was seen many times. V is TRBV7-3 and J is TRBJ2-7; 12 bases align to TRBD2. The CDR3 extends over 20 amino acids. Germline V gene data show CDR1 as SGHTA and CDR2 as FQGTGA. V shed 4 bases and J 3 bases; nucleotides not matched to a gene: 19. The DNA of the CDR3 is TGTGCCAGCAGCTACCGGAAGCCGCCCGGGACTAGCGGGCTGCTCTACGAGCAGTACTTC. Encoded protein: CASSYRKPPGTSGLLYEQYF. Filled out from reference TRBV7-3 and TRBJ2-7, the complete variable domain reads GAGVSQTPSNKVTEKGKYVELRCDPISGHTALYWYRQSLGQGPEFLIYFQGTGAADDSGLPNDRFFAVRPEGSVSTLKIQRTERGDSAVYLCASSYRKPPGTSGLLYEQYFGPGTRLTVT.

This clonotype was found many times. The V call is TRBV6-5, the J call TRBJ2-7; TRBD1 agrees at 7 bases. V was clipped by 0 bases and J by 6 bases; unmatched bases: 2. The CDR3 has 13 residues. Germline CDR1 is MNHEY and CDR2 is SVGAGI. DNA of the CDR3: TGTGCCAGCAGTTACTCCTCAGGGGGCGAGCAGTACTTC. Amino acid sequence: CASSYSSGGEQYF.

The V call is TRBV20-1, the J call TRBJ2-2; D ambiguous. V was pared by 0 bases and J by 6 bases, with 11 bases between. Germline-derived CDR1 and CDR2 are DFQATT and SNEGSKA (reference sequence). The length of the CDR3 is 14 residues. This CDR3 is CSARDPSDPGELFF. Here the CDR3 DNA reads TGCAGTGCTAGAGATCCCAGCGACCCCGGGGAGCTGTTTTTT.

This clonotype was seen a few times. One end of the junction fails to match germline, which may point to a read error. The genes are TRBV9 and TRBJ2-3, with D uncertain. This CDR3 is built from 13 residues. CDR1 is SGDLS and CDR2 is YYNGEE in the germline V gene. Here the CDR3 reads CASSVAPIDAQYF. The CDR3 coding sequence is TGTGCCAGCAGCGTAGCCCCTATAGATGCGCAGTATTTT.

This clonotype was seen at least ten times. CDR3 nucleotides: TGTGCCAGCAGCCCCTTCGGGGACAGTACGACTGAAGCTTTCTTT. This encodes CASSPFGDSTTEAFF. The chain recombines TRBV7-9 with TRBJ1-1; TRBD1 aligns across 7 bases. The CDR3 extends over 15 amino acids. Trimming took 5 bases from V and 5 from J; bases not matched to a gene: 11. The germline CDR1 and CDR2 sequences are SEHNR and FQNEAQ (reference sequence). Based on the CDR3 plus reference TRBV7-9 and TRBJ1-1, the full variable domain is DTGVSQNPRHKITKRGQNVTFRCDPISEHNRLYWYRQTLGQGPEFLTYFQNEAQLEKSRLLSDRFSAERPKGSFSTLEIQRTEQGDSAMYLCASSPFGDSTTEAFFGQGTRLTVV.

In this sample, this clonotype turned up many times. The rearrangement joins TRBV6-1 to TRBJ2-7, with TRBD1 matching 9 bases. CDR3 length: 15 residues. The trim removed 0 bases at V and 4 bases at J, leaving 4 bases unmatched. Germline-derived CDR1 and CDR2 are MNHNS and SASEGT. For the CDR3, the DNA is TGTGCCAGCAGTGAAGCGGTGACAGGGGGATACGAGCAGTACTTC. Encoded protein: CASSEAVTGGYEQYF.

This clonotype occurred many times. The chain combines TRBV28 with TRBJ1-5; D is possibly TRBD1 (5 bases). The CDR3 runs to 19 residues. CDR1 and CDR2 from the germline V gene are MDHEN and SYDVKM. The V end was cut by 6 bases, the J end by 5 bases, with 29 bases between. This CDR3 is CASRSVWAKLGTGDQPQHF. The DNA of the CDR3 is TGTGCCAGCAGGAGTGTTTGGGCCAAACTAGGGACGGGGGATCAGCCCCAGCATTTT.

This clonotype was counted between two and nine times. CDR3 DNA: TGCGCCAGCAGCCAAGGGACTTACGAGACCCAGTACTTC. This translates into CASSQGTYETQYF. The chain links TRBV4-3 to TRBJ2-5; weak D call: TRBD2 (5 bases). CDR1 is LGHNA and CDR2 is YSLEER in the germline V gene. V was clipped by 1 base and J by 5 bases, with 8 bases between them. The CDR3 length is 13 residues.

Many counts were recorded for this clonotype. The junction shows a germline mismatch at one end, possibly a read error. The rearrangement joins TRBV5-1 to TRBJ2-2; 10 nucleotides agree with TRBD2. Germline loops: CDR1 SGHRS, CDR2 YFSETQ. The CDR3 is 15 amino acids. Here the CDR3 DNA reads TGTGCCAGCAGCTTAGGTCTAGCGGGAGCCGGGGAGCTGTTTTTT. Amino acid sequence: CASSLGLAGAGELFF. Using reference TRBV5-1 and TRBJ2-2 for the parts outside the CDR3, the full variable domain is KAGVTQTPRYLIKTRGQQVTLSCSPISGHRSVSWYQQTPGQGLQFLFEYFSETQRNKGNFPGRFSGRQFSNSRSEMNVSTLELGDSALYLCASSLGLAGAGELFFGEGSRLTVL.

This clonotype was detected many times. The V call is TRBV4-1, the J call TRBJ2-7, with D unresolved. CDR3 length: 16 residues. Trimming cost V 3 bases and J 4 bases, with 19 bases left between them. Germline V gene lookup returns CDR1 MGHRA and CDR2 YSYEKL. The CDR3 bases are TGCGCCAGCAGCCAGGGAACGGCGGCCTCCCTTTACGAGCAGTACTTC. Translated, it gives CASSQGTAASLYEQYF.

This clonotype has ten or more counts. The chain has TRBV6-5 and TRBJ2-7; unclear D gene. CDR1 and CDR2 (germline): MNHEY, SVGAGI. The CDR3 spans 14 residues. V lost 0 bases and J 6 bases, leaving 12 bases between the germline ends. The CDR3 is CASSYSDPPGEQYF. In DNA, the CDR3 is TGTGCCAGCAGTTACTCGGACCCTCCGGGCGAGCAGTACTTC.

The rearrangement uses TRBV29-1 and TRBJ1-1, with D possibly matching TRBD1 (5 bases). Trimming pared 4 bases from V and 3 bases from J, leaving 12 bases between. There are 13 residues in the CDR3. The germline V gene encodes CDR1 SQVTM and CDR2 ANQGSEA. CDR3 amino acids: CSVAVGVDTEAFF. The DNA for the CDR3 is TGCAGCGTTGCGGTAGGGGTGGACACTGAAGCTTTCTTT.

This clonotype was seen repeatedly, ten times or more. V is TRBV13 and J is TRBJ1-5; D not certain. The CDR3 spans 15 residues. The germline V and J ends were trimmed by 5 bases and 2 bases, with 13 bases remaining between them. Germline CDR1 and CDR2: PRHDT and FYEKMQ (reference sequence). The CDR3 loop reads CASSAGGIGNQPQHF. CDR3 sequence (DNA): TGTGCCAGCAGCGCTGGTGGTATCGGCAATCAGCCCCAGCATTTT.

To note about this clonotype: An end of the junction differs from the germline gene, which may be a read error. The rearrangement joins TRBV12-3 or TRBV12-4 to TRBJ1-2; TRBD1 agrees at 8 bases. The CDR3 is 16 amino acids. The CDR3 loop reads CASSLGGTGADYCYTF. The DNA for the CDR3 is TGCGCCAGCAGTTTAGGGGGGACAGGCGCAGACTATTGCTACACCTTC.

This clonotype was recorded a few times. This chain connects TRBV3-1 to TRBJ2-2, with 8 bases matching TRBD1. Germline V gives CDR1 LGHDT, CDR2 YNNKEL (reference sequence). V shed 1 base, J shed 6 bases, and the junction held 4 bases outside the gene matches. The CDR3 consists of 15 residues. The CDR3 protein is CASSQAQGAAGELFF. CDR3 nucleotides: TGTGCCAGCAGCCAAGCCCAGGGGGCGGCCGGGGAGCTGTTTTTT.

This clonotype occurred a few times. J is TRBJ2-7 and V is TRBV6-5; 7 bases are shared with TRBD1. The V and J ends lost 4 bases and 4 bases, in that order; junction bases with no gene match: 10. The CDR3 loop spans 15 amino acids. Germline CDR1 and CDR2: MNHEY and SVGAGI. CDR3 in DNA: TGTGCCAGCAGTTCATCGGGACAGACGACTTACGAGCAGTACGTC. As protein: CASSSSGQTTYEQYV.

The J gene is TRBJ1-5, the V gene TRBV6-5; D is undetermined. Trimming cost V 0 bases and J 5 bases, with 11 bases left between them. The CDR3 contains 15 residues. The germline V gene has CDR1 MNHEY and CDR2 SVGAGI. As DNA, the CDR3 is TGTGCCAGCAGTTACTCGATGGCAGTTTATCAGCCCCAGCATTTT. It is translated as CASSYSMAVYQPQHF.

This clonotype has at least ten counts. V usage is TRBV7-2 and J usage is TRBJ1-1; D perhaps matches TRBD1 (6 bases). Trimming removed 4 bases at V and 8 bases at J, with 11 bases between. Germline values: CDR1 SGHTA, CDR2 FQGNSA. The CDR3 sequence is 12 residues long. The CDR3 region is CASSSTQGEAFF. The CDR3 DNA is TGTGCCAGCAGCTCCACCCAGGGGGAAGCTTTCTTT.

The chain links TRBV30 to TRBJ1-2; D unresolved. Trimming took 0 bases from V and 4 from J, leaving 9 bases between them. This CDR3 is 13 amino acids long. Per the germline V gene, CDR1 is GTSNPN and CDR2 is SVGIG (reference sequence). CDR3 amino acids: CAWSVRASYGYTF. The CDR3 DNA sequence: TGTGCCTGGAGTGTACGAGCCAGCTATGGCTACACCTTC.

This clonotype was detected many times. The chain carries TRBV3-1 and TRBJ2-2, with unresolved D. V lost 2 bases and J 3 bases, leaving 10 bases between the germline ends. CDR3 length equals 15 residues. The germline gives CDR1 LGHDT, CDR2 YNNKEL (reference sequence). CDR3 sequence: CASSQRSEDTGELFF. The CDR3 DNA is TGTGCCAGCAGCCAAAGGTCGGAAGACACCGGGGAGCTGTTTTTT.

This clonotype was seen at least ten times. V is TRBV24-1 and J is TRBJ1-1; D remains ambiguous. The CDR3 covers 14 residues. Germline V lookup: CDR1 KGHDR, CDR2 SFDVKD. Deletions cut 4 bases from V and 1 base from J, with 9 bases between. CDR3 coding DNA: TGTGCCACCAGTGACCCACATAAGAACACTGAAGCTTTCTTT. Translated, it gives CATSDPHKNTEAFF.

The chain links TRBV6-2 or TRBV6-3 to TRBJ2-5, with TRBD1 as a possible D gene (6 bases). V gave up 3 bases and J gave up 0 bases, with 8 bases separating them. CDR3 length: 14 residues. Looked up from germline, CDR1 is MNHEY and CDR2 is SVGEGT. The CDR3 spells CASSYGQYQETQYF. The CDR3 DNA reads as TGTGCCAGCAGTTATGGACAGTACCAAGAGACCCAGTACTTC.

This clonotype appeared many times. The chain links TRBV6-1 to TRBJ2-5; D gene unclear. Between the trimmed V and J ends, which lost 6 bases and 3 bases, there was a span of 11 bases. Germline V lookup: CDR1 MNHNS, CDR2 SASEGT. The CDR3 has 13 amino acids. In DNA form, the CDR3 reads TGTGCCAGCAGCCCCAGACCCGAAGAGACCCAGTACTTC. Translating gives CASSPRPEETQYF.